The 5 T cell receptor beta chains below were found in one sample sequenced in a study of T cell responses to AZD1222 COVID-19 vaccine. Generated by immunoSEQ multiplex PCR, the TCRdb table keeps only in-frame clones and is missing some. This table has roughly 91,000 clones, about 85% appearing once. Sample: peripheral blood, taken on day 0 of AZD1222 vaccination. These receptors were collected from an adult in good health.

The chain carries TRBV3-1 (or the pseudogene TRBV3-2) and TRBJ2-7; TRBD2 matches at 13 bases. The CDR3 covers 14 residues. Germline V CDR1 and CDR2: LGHDT, YNNKEL (reference sequence). Trimming took 1 base from V and 6 from J; bases not matched to a gene: 0. CDR3 in amino acids: CASSQGLAGGEQYV. The CDR3 DNA sequence: TGTGCCAGCAGCCAAGGACTAGCGGGAGGCGAGCAGTACGTC.

The chain joins TRBV30 to TRBJ1-5; 7 nucleotides agree with TRBD1. The CDR3 runs to 14 residues. The germline V gene encodes CDR1 GTSNPN and CDR2 SVGIG (reference sequence). V lost 0 bases and J lost 5; bases outside the gene matches: 4. The CDR3 DNA reads as TGTGCCTGGAGTGTACAGGGGTTTTATCAGCCCCAGCATTTT. This gives the protein CAWSVQGFYQPQHF.

The chain combines TRBV7-2 with TRBJ2-1; 8 bases map to TRBD2. Germline assignment: CDR1 SGHTA and CDR2 FQGNSA. The V gene end was trimmed by 5 bases and the J gene end by 14 bases; junction bases not matched to a gene: 11. CDR3 length equals 13 residues. DNA of the CDR3: TGTGCCAGCAGCCTAAGCTCAGCGGGAGACAAGTTCTTC. This sequence encodes CASSLSSAGDKFF.

The V call is TRBV7-9, the J call TRBJ2-1, with 8 nucleotides matching TRBD2. Germline V gene lookup returns CDR1 SEHNR and CDR2 FQNEAQ (reference sequence). V was pared by 1 base and J by 9 bases, with 8 bases of the junction left unmatched. This CDR3 has 15 amino acids. CDR3 residues: CASSLGSGSEGEQFF. The CDR3 region has the DNA TGTGCCAGCAGCTTAGGCAGCGGGAGTGAGGGTGAGCAGTTCTTC.

The J gene is TRBJ1-2, the V gene TRBV25-1; D gene unclear. CDR1 is MGHDK and CDR2 is SYGVNS in the germline V gene. With 10 bases removed from V and 2 bases from J, the gap between germline ends came to 5 bases. The CDR3 is 10 amino acids. The CDR3 loop reads CATYNYGYTF. The CDR3 nucleotides read TGTGCCACCTACAACTATGGCTACACCTTC.